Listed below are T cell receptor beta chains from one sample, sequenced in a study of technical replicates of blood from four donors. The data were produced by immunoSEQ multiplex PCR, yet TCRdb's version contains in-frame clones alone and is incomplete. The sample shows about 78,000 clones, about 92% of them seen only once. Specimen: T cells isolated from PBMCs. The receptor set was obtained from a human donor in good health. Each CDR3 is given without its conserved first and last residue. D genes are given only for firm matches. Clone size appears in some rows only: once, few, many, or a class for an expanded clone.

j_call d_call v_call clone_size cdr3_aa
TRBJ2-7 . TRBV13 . ASSLVSPYGRITYEQY
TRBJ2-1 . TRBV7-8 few ASSLTSYNEQF
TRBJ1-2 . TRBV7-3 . ASRQGPNYGYT
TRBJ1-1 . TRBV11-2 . ASSYTGLDGAF
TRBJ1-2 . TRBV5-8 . ASSFQGYGYGYT
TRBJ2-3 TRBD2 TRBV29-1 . SVPGTSGRADTQY
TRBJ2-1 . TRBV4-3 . ASSQEFPSVYNEQF
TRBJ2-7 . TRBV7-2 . ASSFEGEQY
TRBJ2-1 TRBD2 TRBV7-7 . ASSRGLAGVNEQF
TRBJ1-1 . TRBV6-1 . ASWGGMNTEAF
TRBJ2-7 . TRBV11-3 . ASSLGAGSHEQY
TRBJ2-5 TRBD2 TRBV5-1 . ASSLTSGRFETQY
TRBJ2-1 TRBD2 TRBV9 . ASSPGLVDNEQF
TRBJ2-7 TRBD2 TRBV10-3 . AISEGLARTPLEQY
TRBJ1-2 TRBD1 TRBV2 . ASKQDRGDYGYT
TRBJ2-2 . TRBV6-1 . ASSVGTFNTGELF
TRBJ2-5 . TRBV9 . ASSAGGETQY
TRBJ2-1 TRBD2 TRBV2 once ASPQRDSIYEQF
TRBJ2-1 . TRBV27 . ASTFSGPPYNEQF
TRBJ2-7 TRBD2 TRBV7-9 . ASSPRGGGSGSYEQY
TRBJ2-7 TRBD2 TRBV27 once ASRQGLASYEQY
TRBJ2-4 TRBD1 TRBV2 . ASSVPQGRLTQY
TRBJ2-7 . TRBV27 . ASSYSGAYEQY
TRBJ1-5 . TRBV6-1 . ASSGDRRNNQPQH
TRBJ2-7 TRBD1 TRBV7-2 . ASSLYTGVLVEQY
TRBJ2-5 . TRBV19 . ASSIDGEETQY
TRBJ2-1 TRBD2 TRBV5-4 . ASSPSGSHNEQF
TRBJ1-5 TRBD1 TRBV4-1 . ASSQLGGYGNNQPQH
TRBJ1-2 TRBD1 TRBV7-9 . ASARQGIYGYT
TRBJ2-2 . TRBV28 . ASSLEYGGAGGELF
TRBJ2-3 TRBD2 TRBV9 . ASSVAGGGPGDTQY
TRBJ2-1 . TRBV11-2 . ASSLVAHTGNEQF
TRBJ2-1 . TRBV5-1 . ASGSQGQGMHEQF
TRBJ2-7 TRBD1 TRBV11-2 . ASSRGTGAYEQY
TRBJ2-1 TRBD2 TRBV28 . ASTPGLAGVVEQF
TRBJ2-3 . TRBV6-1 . ASSEGLPIFTDTQY
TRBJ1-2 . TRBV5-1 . ASSSRRGGYGYT
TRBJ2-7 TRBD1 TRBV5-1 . ASSVDTDRGYEQY
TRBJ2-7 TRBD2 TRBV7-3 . ASSGSGSPYEQY
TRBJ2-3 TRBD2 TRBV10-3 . AIKGLAGADTQY
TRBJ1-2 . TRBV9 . ASSVGQPGGPGYT
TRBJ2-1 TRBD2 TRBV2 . ASSAGSGKYNEQF
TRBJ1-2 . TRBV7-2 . ASSSTQGAPT
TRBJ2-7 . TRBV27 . ASSLTGFYEQY
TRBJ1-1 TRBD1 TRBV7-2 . ASSLARTGLEAF
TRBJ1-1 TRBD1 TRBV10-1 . ASSGTGLAEAF
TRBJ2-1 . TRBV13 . ASSLEAGLYNEQF
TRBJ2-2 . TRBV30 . AWSVGVPSTGELF
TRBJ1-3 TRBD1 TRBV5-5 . ASSPSTGGFSSGNTIY